The T cell receptor (beta chain) described here comes from a study of regulatory T cells in long-lasting Graves disease. The study's findings and limits: Persistent Graves' patients had lower TCR diversity than newly diagnosed ones. The study examined only peripheral blood, not thyroid tissue. Possibly, too few samples lowered accuracy.

Deletions cut 2 bases from V and 11 bases from J, with 19 bases between. The CDR3 has 14 residues. Germline V gene data show CDR1 as SGHRS and CDR2 as YFSETQ. Library construction for TCR beta used iRepertoire HTBI primers and Arm-PCR of CDR3 regions. Via MiXCR, TCRdb re-called the multiplex PCR reads, giving one row per CDR3 protein. The sample records approximately 470,000 distinct CDR3 sequences, around 21% being singletons. The sample holds many counts of this clonotype. As yet, its antigen is unknown. Noted time point: persistent/refractory GD, antithyroid drugs over 5 years with positive TRAb. From PBMCs, RNA was extracted and then used to make the TCR library. A volume of approximately 8.4 milliliters of peripheral blood was collected in EDTA tubes.

The rearrangement uses TRBV5-1 and TRBJ1-1; D gene unclear. The source was peripheral blood mononuclear cells (PBMCs), collected when the disease was refractory, from a patient treated with antithyroid drugs. This TCR was sampled from a female donor with Graves disease. CDR3 amino acids: CASSFLQGQEKAFF. CDR3 in DNA: TGCGCCAGCAGCTTCCTACAAGGCCAGGAGAAGGCTTTCTTT. The full variable domain, completed using reference TRBV5-1 and TRBJ1-1, is KAGVTQTPRYLIKTRGQQVTLSCSPISGHRSVSWYQQTPGQGLQFLFEYFSETQRNKGNFPGRFSGRQFSNSRSEMNVSTLELGDSALYLCASSFLQGQEKAFFGQGTRLTVV.